This T cell receptor (beta chain) is drawn from a study of shared clonotypes between healthy human individuals (dated by TCRdb to 2018 to 2020). In the study overall: A couple of women and three men aged 18 to 49 years were included in the cohort. For each donor, three plates each were used for CD4 naive and CD4 memory, two plates were used for CD8 naive, and one plate was used for CD8 memory. To estimate repertoire size and how much clonotype sharing occurs between individuals, the study deeply sequenced the blood TCR repertoires of roughly 5 healthy adults. To increase sequencing depth and limit assay-specific biases, different laboratories used diverse techniques to prepare libraries and sequence TCR repertoires. Per donor, leukapheresis produced somewhere between about 0.94 and 9 billion PBMCs.

Using the deep immunoSEQ assay, TCR CDR3 regions were amplified from genomic DNA by multiplex PCR. Genomic DNA extracted from each cell subset was distributed evenly over all wells of several immunoSEQ 96-well plates, and each plate served as one replicate. For sorted subsets, each replicate PCR was loaded with around 200 ng genomic DNA, equivalent to roughly 30,000 T cell genomes. Purified libraries were measured with a Qubit 3.0 fluorometer, size-checked on a Bioanalyzer 2100, and measured again with the KAPA Library Quantification kit. Every immunoSEQ 96-well plate was sequenced on a dedicated single-read 150-cycle Illumina NextSeq 550 flow cell. From the authors' description of their analysis: Because only junctional sequences without quality scores were contained in the immunoSEQ output, filtering matching that applied to full-length reads could not be performed. Sequences were annotated with PyIR, a Python wrapper for IgBLAST v1.9, using IMGT germline references to assign V/J genes and CDR3. Any read was removed if the V/J assignment was weak (E-value above 1e-6), the CDR3 was missing, or the read contained stop codons, out-of-frame junctions, or ambiguous translated residues. V3J clonotypes were defined as sequences sharing an identical inferred V gene, J gene, and CDR3 amino acid sequence. Percentage overlap between repertoires was computed as shared unique clonotypes divided by the size of the smaller repertoire. Richness of each repertoire was evaluated using RTK rarefaction, the Chao1 estimator, and Recon v2.1 estimates of unobserved clonotypes. Generation probabilities for all TCRbeta clonotypes obtained by the gDNA method from a handful of donors were computed using OLGA. The source is immuneACCESS, and TCRdb retained only in-frame sequences with V and J called. Part of the clones is not carried over; for the studies checked, unresolved V genes explain less than half of this, and the remainder is unexplained. V and J calls and clone size are copied from that table; D and trimming were computed from the DNA. In this sample the table shows roughly 680,000 clones, around 70% of which occur a single time. The ten largest clones capture 1.8% of the sample.

Worth noting for this clone: Its binding antigen is unknown. No much larger clone is present one base from it, and per-base qualities are unavailable.

The donors were healthy, HIV-negative adults with no recently reported acute infections or vaccinations. Every donor was a Caucasian adult living in Nashville, Tennessee, USA. Magnetic negative selection was used to enrich CD4+ T cells, after which naive cells were positively selected on CD45RA and the negative fraction became the memory subset. Blood was collected by leukapheresis, and PBMCs were isolated by Ficoll-Histopaque density gradient centrifugation and then cryopreserved in liquid nitrogen vapor phase. Analytical flow cytometry was used to check the purity and quantity of every magnetically sorted T cell population. Genomic DNA was isolated from each sorted fraction and quantified by UV absorbance on a Nanodrop 2000c. The CDR3 holds 13 amino acids from the cysteine to the phenylalanine. The read is trimmed to its CDR3 DNA, 39 bases read in frame from base 1. Trimming takes 10 bases from V and 7 bases from J, and the germline ends sit 20 bases apart. The germline V gene supplies CDR1 MNHNS and CDR2 SASEGT.

The investigation overall reported the following: Because the study included only a small number of donors, the genetic and exposure-history diversity represented was limited. Naive subsets generally had larger estimated clonotype richness than memory subsets. Across a few donors, 4.5% to 6.5% of naive CD4, 3% to 3.5% of naive CD8, under 2.5% of memory CD4, and over 0.35% of memory CD8 clonotypes were shared. Compared with non-shared clonotypes, clonotypes shared by all four sorted-subset donors had higher generation probabilities. Rarefaction of sorted-subset datasets indicated incomplete sequencing despite the large sequencing depth. Sampling was restricted to blood, and TCR repertoires in tissues likely differ from the TCR repertoires found in blood. Based on pairwise subsampling, the degree of clonotype sharing among donors was expected to be affected by sequencing depth.

The chain links TRBV6-1 with TRBJ2-7; TRBD2 might be the D gene, on 6 matching bases. The sequenced sample was memory CD4+ T cells sorted from blood. Explained via the paper, the cell subset or site label denotes: CD45RA-negative fraction. The clonotype originates from a woman aged 25 to 39 in good health. The nucleotides read TGTGCCACGCACTCCCCCACTAGCATGGAGCAGTACTTC. Its protein reads: CATHSPTSMEQYF.